This T cell receptor (beta chain) comes out of a study of T cells in Graves' hyperthyroidism and ophthalmopathy. This clonotype has a handful of counts. Clinicians diagnosed patients from clinical symptoms, serum thyroxine and TRAb, thyroid ultrasound and orbital computed tomography. The source material, RNA transcripts, was used to amplify TCR beta CDR3 regions. With the HTBI primer set, the TCR CDR3 went through a first round of RT-PCR. Using its own MiXCR run on the multiplex PCR reads, TCRdb lists one record per CDR3 protein. The table shows 300,000 to 500,000 distinct CDR3 sequences, with around 15% occurring only once. CDR3 size: 16 residues. The ends lost 4 bases at V and 5 bases at J; junction bases unmatched: 10. Per the germline V gene, CDR1 is WNHNN and CDR2 is SYGVQD (reference sequence).

This TCR came from a man aged 45-65 years with Graves' ophthalmopathy. Sequences were obtained from blood. The chain recombines TRBV10-1 with TRBJ2-7; TRBD1 aligns across 11 bases. CDR3 protein: CASSAGQGGHDHEQYF. DNA of the CDR3: TGCGCCAGCAGTGCGGGACAGGGGGGACATGACCACGAGCAGTACTTC.